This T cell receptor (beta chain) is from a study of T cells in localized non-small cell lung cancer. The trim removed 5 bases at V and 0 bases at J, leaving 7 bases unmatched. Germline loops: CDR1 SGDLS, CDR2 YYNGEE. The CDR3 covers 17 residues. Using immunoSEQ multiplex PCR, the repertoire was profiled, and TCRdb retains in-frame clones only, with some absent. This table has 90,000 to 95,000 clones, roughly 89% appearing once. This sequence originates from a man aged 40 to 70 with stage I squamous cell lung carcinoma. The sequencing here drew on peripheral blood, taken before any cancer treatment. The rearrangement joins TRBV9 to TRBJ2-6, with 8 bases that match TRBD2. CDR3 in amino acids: CASSFSGALSGANVLTF. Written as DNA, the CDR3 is TGTGCCAGCAGTTTTAGCGGGGCCCTCTCTGGGGCCAACGTCCTGACTTTC.